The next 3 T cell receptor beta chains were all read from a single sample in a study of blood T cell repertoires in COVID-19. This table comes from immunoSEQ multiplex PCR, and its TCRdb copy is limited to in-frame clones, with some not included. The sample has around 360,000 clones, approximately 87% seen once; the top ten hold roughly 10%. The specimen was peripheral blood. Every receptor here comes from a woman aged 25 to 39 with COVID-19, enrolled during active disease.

The CDR3 nucleotides read TGTGCCAGCAGCCAATTGACAGGGAACACAGATACGCAGTATTTT. The encoded protein is CASSQLTGNTDTQYF. The gene calls are TRBV4-2 and TRBJ2-3, with 7 bases fitting TRBD1. CDR3 size: 15 residues. In germline, CDR1 is LGHNA, CDR2 YNFKEQ. After removal of 2 bases from V and 2 bases from J, the junction contained 4 bases not matched to a gene.

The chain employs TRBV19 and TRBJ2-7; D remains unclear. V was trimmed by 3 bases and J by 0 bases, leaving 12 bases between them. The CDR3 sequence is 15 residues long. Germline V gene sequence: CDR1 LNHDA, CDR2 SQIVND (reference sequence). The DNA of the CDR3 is TGTGCCAGTAGTATCGAGATCTCACGCTCCTACGAGCAGTACTTC. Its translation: CASSIEISRSYEQYF.

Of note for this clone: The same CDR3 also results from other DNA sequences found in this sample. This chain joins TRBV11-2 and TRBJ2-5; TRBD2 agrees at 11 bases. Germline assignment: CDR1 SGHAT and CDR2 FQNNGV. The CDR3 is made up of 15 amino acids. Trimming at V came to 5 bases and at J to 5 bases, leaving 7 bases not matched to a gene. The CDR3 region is CASSPPTSGMETQYF. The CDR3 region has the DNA TGTGCCAGCAGCCCCCCGACTAGCGGGATGGAGACCCAGTACTTC. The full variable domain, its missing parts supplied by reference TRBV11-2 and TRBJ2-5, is EAGVAQSPRYKIIEKRQSVAFWCNPISGHATLYWYQQILGQGPKLLIQFQNNGVVDDSQLPKDRFSAERLKGVDSTLKIQPAKLEDSAVYLCASSPPTSGMETQYFGPGTRLLVL.